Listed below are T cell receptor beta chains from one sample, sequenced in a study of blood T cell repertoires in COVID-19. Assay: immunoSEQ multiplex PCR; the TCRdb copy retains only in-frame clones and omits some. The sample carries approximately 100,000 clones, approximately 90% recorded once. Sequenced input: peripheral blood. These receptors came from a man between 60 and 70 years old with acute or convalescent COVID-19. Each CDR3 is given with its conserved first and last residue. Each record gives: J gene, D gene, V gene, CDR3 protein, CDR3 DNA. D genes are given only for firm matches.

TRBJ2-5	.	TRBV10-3	CAINQGFRETQYF	TGTGCCATCAATCAGGGGTTTAGGGAGACCCAGTACTTC
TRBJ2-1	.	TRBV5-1	CASSLVLDTGNEQFF	TGCGCCAGCAGCTTGGTACTAGATACCGGCAATGAGCAGTTCTTC
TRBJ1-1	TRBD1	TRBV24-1	CATSDLRPTGEWNTEAFF	TGTGCCACCAGTGATTTGCGGCCGACAGGGGAATGGAACACTGAAGCTTTCTTT
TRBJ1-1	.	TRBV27	CASSLSQSRGAEAFF	TGTGCCAGCAGTTTATCCCAAAGTAGAGGCGCTGAAGCTTTCTTT
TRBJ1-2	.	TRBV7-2	CASSYTPPGDGYTF	TGTGCCAGCAGCTATACCCCCCCAGGGGATGGCTACACCTTC
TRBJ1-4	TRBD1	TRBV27	CASSLWTGGNEKLFF	TGTGCCAGCAGTCTATGGACAGGAGGAAATGAAAAACTGTTTTTT
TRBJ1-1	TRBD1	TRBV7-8	CASSLMTGMNTEAFF	TGTGCCAGCAGCCTAATGACAGGGATGAACACTGAAGCTTTCTTT
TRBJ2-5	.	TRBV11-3	CASSLAGETQYF	TGTGCCAGCAGCTTAGCCGGGGAGACCCAGTACTTC
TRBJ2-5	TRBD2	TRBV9	CASSVGTSAGGWETQYF	TGTGCCAGCAGCGTAGGAACGTCGGCGGGAGGGTGGGAGACCCAGTACTTC
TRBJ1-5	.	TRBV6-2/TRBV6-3	CASSDMSGISRQPQHF	TGTGCCAGCAGTGATATGTCGGGAATAAGTCGTCAGCCCCAGCATTTT
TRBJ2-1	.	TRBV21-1	CASSVSGTRSDEQFF	TGTGCCAGCAGTGTTTCCGGGACTAGATCAGATGAGCAGTTCTTC
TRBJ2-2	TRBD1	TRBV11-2	CASSRGTGVIVGELFF	TGTGCCAGCAGCAGAGGGACAGGGGTTATAGTCGGGGAGCTGTTTTTT
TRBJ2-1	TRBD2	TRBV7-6	CASSLAAGGPGYEQFF	TGTGCCAGCAGCTTAGCAGCGGGAGGGCCGGGGTATGAGCAGTTCTTC